This T cell receptor (beta chain) emerged from a study of blood T cell repertoires in COVID-19. Original data processing: Reference gene primer amplification gave nucleated cell count estimates. The repertoire was sequenced with immunoSEQ multiplex PCR; TCRdb's copy has only in-frame clones and lacks some. For V, J and clone size, that table is used; D and trimming come from the DNA. The sample shows approximately 150,000 clones, over 80% of them seen only once. Source material: peripheral blood. The clonotype comes from a woman aged 50 to 60 with acute or convalescent COVID-19.

This chain's CDR3 is CASSPKDRELPQYF. The CDR3 DNA follows: TGTGCCAGCTCACCAAAGGACAGGGAATTACCGCAGTATTTT. The rearrangement uses TRBV18 and TRBJ2-3; 8 bases line up with TRBD1. The ends lost 2 bases at V and 10 bases at J; junction bases unmatched: 8. This CDR3 region has 14 residues. CDR1 KGHSH and CDR2 LQKENI come from the germline V gene. The full variable domain, its missing parts supplied by reference TRBV18 and TRBJ2-3, is NAGVMQNPRHLVRRRGQEARLRCSPMKGHSHVYWYRQLPEEGLKFMVYLQKENIIDESGMPKERFSAEFPKEGPSILRIQQVVRGDSAAYFCASSPKDRELPQYFGPGTRLTVL.